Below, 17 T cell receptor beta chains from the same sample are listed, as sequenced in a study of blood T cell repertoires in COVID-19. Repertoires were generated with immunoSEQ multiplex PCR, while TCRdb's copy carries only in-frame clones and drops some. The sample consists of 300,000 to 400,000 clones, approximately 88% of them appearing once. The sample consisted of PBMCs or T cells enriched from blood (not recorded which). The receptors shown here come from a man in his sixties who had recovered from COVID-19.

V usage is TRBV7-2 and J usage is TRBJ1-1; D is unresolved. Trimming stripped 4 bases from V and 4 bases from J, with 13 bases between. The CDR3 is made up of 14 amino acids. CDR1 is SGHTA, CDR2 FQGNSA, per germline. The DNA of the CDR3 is TGTGCCAGCAGCTCGTTGGCGGTGGGCACTGAAGCTTTCTTT. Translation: CASSSLAVGTEAFF.

The CDR3 region is CASSFGTVGTEAFF. The CDR3, as DNA: TGTGCCAGCAGCTTCGGGACAGTAGGCACTGAAGCTTTCTTT. This chain links TRBV7-3 with TRBJ1-1, with TRBD1 matching 7 bases. V lost 3 bases, J lost 4 bases, and 5 bases stayed unmatched. Germline V lookup: CDR1 SGHTA, CDR2 FQGTGA. The CDR3 has 14 residues.

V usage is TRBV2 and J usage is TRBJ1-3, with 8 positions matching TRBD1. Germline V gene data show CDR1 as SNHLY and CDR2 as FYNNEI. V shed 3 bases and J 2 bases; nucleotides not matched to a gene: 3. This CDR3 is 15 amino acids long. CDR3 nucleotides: TGTGCCAGCAGTGAGTCAGGGGGCGCTGGAAACACCATATATTTT. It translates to CASSESGGAGNTIYF.

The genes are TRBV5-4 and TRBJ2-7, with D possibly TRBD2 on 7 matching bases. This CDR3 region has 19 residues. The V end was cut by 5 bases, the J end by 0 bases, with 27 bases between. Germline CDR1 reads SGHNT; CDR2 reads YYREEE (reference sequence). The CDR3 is CASSTGGAAGEPSSYEQYF. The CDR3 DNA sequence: TGTGCCAGCAGTACTGGGGGGGCGGCGGGAGAGCCGAGCTCCTACGAGCAGTACTTC. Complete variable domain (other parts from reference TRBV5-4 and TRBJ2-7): ETGVTQSPTHLIKTRGQQVTLRCSSQSGHNTVSWYQQALGQGPQFIFQYYREEENGRGNFPPRFSGLQFPNYSSELNVNALELDDSALYLCASSTGGAAGEPSSYEQYFGPGTRLTVT.

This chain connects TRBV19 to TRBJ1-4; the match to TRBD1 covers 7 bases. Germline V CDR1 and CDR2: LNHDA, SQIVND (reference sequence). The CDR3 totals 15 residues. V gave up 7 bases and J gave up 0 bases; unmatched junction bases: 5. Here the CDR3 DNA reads TGTGCCAGTAAAACCAGGGGGACAACTAATGAAAAACTGTTTTTT. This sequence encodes CASKTRGTTNEKLFF.

The CDR3 here is CASSLEIDRGETQYF. The CDR3 DNA reads TGTGCCAGCAGTCTGGAAATCGACAGGGGAGAGACCCAGTACTTC. V is TRBV2 and J is TRBJ2-5, with TRBD1 identical over 8 bases. From germline, CDR1 is SNHLY and CDR2 FYNNEI. This CDR3 contains 15 residues. V trimming: 5 bases; J trimming: 4 bases; junction bases outside the gene matches: 9. The full variable domain, its missing parts supplied by reference TRBV2 and TRBJ2-5, is EPEVTQTPSHQVTQMGQEVILRCVPISNHLYFYWYRQILGQKVEFLVSFYNNEISEKSEIFDDQFSVERPDGSNFTLKIRSTKLEDSAMYFCASSLEIDRGETQYFGPGTRLLVL.

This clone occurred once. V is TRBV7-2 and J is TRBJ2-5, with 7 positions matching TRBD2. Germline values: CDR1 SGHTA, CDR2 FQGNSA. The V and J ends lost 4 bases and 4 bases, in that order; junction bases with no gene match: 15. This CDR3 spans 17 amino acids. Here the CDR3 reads CASSSHRGREELETQYF. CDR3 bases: TGTGCCAGCAGCTCCCACCGAGGGAGGGAGGAATTAGAGACCCAGTACTTC. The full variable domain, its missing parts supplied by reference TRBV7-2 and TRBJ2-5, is GAGVSQSPSNKVTEKGKDVELRCDPISGHTALYWYRQSLGQGLEFLIYFQGNSAPDKSGLPSDRFSAERTGGSVSTLTIQRTQQEDSAVYLCASSSHRGREELETQYFGPGTRLLVL.

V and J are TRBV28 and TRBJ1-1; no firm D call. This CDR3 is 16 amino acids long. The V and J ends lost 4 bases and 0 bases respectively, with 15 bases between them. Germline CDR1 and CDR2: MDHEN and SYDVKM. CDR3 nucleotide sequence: TGTGCCAGCAGTTCCCCTCATCCGGGTATGAACACTGAAGCTTTCTTT. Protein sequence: CASSSPHPGMNTEAFF. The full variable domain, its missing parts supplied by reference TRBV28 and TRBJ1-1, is DVKVTQSSRYLVKRTGEKVFLECVQDMDHENMFWYRQDPGLGLRLIYFSYDVKMKEKGDIPEGYSVSREKKERFSLILESASTNQTSMYLCASSSPHPGMNTEAFFGQGTRLTVV.

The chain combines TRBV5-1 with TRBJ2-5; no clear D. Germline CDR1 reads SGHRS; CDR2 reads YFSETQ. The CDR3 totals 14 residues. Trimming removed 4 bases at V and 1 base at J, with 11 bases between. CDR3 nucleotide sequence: TGCGCCAGCAGCCCCTACTCGTCCCAAGAGACCCAGTACTTC. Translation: CASSPYSSQETQYF.

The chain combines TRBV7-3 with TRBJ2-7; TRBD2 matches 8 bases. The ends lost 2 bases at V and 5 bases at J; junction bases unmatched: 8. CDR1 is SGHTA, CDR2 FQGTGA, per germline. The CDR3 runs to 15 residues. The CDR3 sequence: CASSLDPAGVNEQYF. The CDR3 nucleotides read TGTGCCAGCAGCTTAGACCCAGCGGGAGTGAACGAGCAGTACTTC.

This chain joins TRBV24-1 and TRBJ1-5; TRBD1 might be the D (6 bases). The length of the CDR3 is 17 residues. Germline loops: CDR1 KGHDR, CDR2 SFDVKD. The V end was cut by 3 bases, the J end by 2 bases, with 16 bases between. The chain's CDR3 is CATSDHRGRGGNQPQHF. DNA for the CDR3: TGTGCCACCAGTGATCACCGCGGCAGGGGTGGCAATCAGCCCCAGCATTTT.

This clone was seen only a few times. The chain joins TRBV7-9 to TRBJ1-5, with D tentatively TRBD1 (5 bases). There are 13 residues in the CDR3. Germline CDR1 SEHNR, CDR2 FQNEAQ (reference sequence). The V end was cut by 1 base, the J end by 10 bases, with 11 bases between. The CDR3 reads CASSLGGESPQHF. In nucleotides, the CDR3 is TGTGCCAGCAGCTTAGGGGGGGAGTCCCCCCAGCATTTT.

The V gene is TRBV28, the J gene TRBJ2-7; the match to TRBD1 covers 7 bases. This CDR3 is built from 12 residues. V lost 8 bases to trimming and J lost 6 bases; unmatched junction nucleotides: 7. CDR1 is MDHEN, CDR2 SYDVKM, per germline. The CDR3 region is CASPSPGGEQYF. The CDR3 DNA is TGTGCCAGCCCATCTCCAGGGGGCGAGCAGTACTTC.

The CDR3 sequence: CASSLNGPANYGYTF. CDR3 coding DNA: TGCGCCAGCAGCTTAAATGGGCCAGCCAACTATGGCTACACCTTC. The chain carries TRBV5-1 and TRBJ1-2; D is unresolved. This CDR3 has 15 amino acids. Germline CDR1 reads SGHRS; CDR2 reads YFSETQ. V lost 2 bases and J 2 bases, leaving 13 bases between the germline ends.

CDR3 amino acids: CASRNGLAGSYEQYF. CDR3 nucleotides: TGTGCCAGCAGGAACGGACTAGCGGGATCCTACGAGCAGTACTTC. The chain carries TRBV6-6 and TRBJ2-7; 12 bases are a match to TRBD2. This CDR3 contains 15 residues. CDR1 and CDR2 (germline): MNHNY, SVGAGI (reference sequence). V was clipped by 6 bases and J by 1 base; unmatched bases: 4.

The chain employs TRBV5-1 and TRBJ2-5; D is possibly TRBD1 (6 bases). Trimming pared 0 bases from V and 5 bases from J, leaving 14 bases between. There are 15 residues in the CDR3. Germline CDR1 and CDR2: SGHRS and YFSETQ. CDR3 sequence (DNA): TGCGCCAGCAGCTTGGGAGGGGGACCTTCGGAGACCCAGTACTTC. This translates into CASSLGGGPSETQYF.

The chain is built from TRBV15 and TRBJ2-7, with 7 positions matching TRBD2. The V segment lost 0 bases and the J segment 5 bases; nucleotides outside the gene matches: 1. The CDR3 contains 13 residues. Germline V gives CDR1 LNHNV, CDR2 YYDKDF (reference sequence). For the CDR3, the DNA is TGTGCCACCAGCAGAGATCGGGGGGACGAGCAGTACTTC. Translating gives CATSRDRGDEQYF.